The clone carrying this T cell receptor beta chain was observed many times. These data come from a study of human T cells and chemical hapten exposure. TCRdb used MiXCR to reprocess the RACE reads, holding one entry per CDR3 protein. The sample includes under 200,000 distinct CDR3 sequences, about 14% of them seen just once. The CDR3 length is 14 residues. After removal of 3 bases from V and 2 bases from J, the junction contained 4 bases not matched to a gene. Germline-derived CDR1 and CDR2 are SGHTA and FQGNSA. Time point here: patch test 1, 2 weeks after DPC sensitization. The treatment: therapeutic diphenylcyclopropenone sensitization with weekly scalp DPC.

The sequences come from whole blood, collected in connection with sensitization to the hapten diphenylcyclopropenone (DPC). This receptor was obtained from a woman in her thirties with alopecia areata. Some clones in this sample may be carry-over from other donors' samples. The chain carries TRBV7-2 and TRBJ2-7; 7 bases line up with TRBD1. The CDR3 loop is CASSLNRGAYEQYF. In nucleotides, the CDR3 is TGTGCCAGCAGCTTGAACAGGGGAGCCTACGAGCAGTACTTC.